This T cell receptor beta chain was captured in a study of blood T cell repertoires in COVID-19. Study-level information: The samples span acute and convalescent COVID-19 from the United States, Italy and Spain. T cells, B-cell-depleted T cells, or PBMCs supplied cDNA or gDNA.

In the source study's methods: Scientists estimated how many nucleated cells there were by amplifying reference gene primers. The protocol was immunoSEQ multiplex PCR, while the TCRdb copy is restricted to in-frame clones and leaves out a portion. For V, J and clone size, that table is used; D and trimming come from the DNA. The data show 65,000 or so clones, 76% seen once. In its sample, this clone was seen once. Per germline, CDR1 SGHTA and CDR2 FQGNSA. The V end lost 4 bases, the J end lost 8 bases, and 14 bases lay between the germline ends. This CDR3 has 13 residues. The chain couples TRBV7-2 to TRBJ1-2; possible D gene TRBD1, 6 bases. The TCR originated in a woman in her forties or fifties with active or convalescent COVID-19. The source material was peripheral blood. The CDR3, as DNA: TGTGCCAGCAGCTCGACAGGACTGTGGGGCTACACCTTC. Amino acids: CASSSTGLWGYTF.